This T cell receptor (beta chain) was recorded in a study of identical twins. This clonotype was detected ten times or more. Its target is not known. Findings of the study overall: Compared with unrelated sharing, twin-shared out-of-frame alpha sequences had more low-probability sequences. Without tracking the same donors, conclusions rested on cross-sectional statistical analysis. The authors noted that invariant MAIT and iNKT cells could partly confound zero-insertion analyses.

A universal primer site was incorporated via template switching, and the cDNA contained unique molecular identifiers. Via MiXCR, TCRdb re-called the 5' RACE reads, giving one row per CDR3 protein. Here the sample spans 250,000 or so distinct CDR3 sequences, 5.5% to 7% being singletons. The data also belong to a second study, concerning yellow fever vaccine responses in identical twins.

The sequencing sample was made of memory (CD45RO+) T cells sorted from blood. The receptor was isolated from a woman aged 18-29 years in good health.

CDR3 amino acids: CASRGRKNQPQHF. CDR3 nucleotide sequence: TGTGCCAGCCGGGGACGGAAAAATCAGCCCCAGCATTTT. The V and J genes are TRBV6-1 and TRBJ1-5, with a weak D call TRBD1 (5 bases). CDR1 and CDR2 (germline): MNHNS, SASEGT. V lost 8 bases and J 4 bases, leaving 12 bases between the germline ends. The CDR3 is 13 amino acids.